Reported below is one TCR beta chain. V lost 8 bases and J lost 5; bases outside the gene matches: 7. CDR3 size: 13 residues. The V gene's germline CDR1 is MRHNA and CDR2 SNTAGT. The sample belongs to a study of shared clonotypes between healthy human individuals. Data came from immunoSEQ multiplex PCR; TCRdb stores just in-frame clones and leaves some out. The repertoire holds 2 million to 2.5 million clones, about 94% seen once, with 0.1% to 0.15% in the top ten. Material for sequencing was naive CD4+ T cells sorted from blood. Regarding subset: CD45RA+ positively selected. The chain uses TRBV6-4 and TRBJ2-7; 9 nucleotides line up with TRBD1. This TCR was recovered from a man in his late teens or twenties in good health. The CDR3 sequence is CASPKTGGDEQYF. The DNA of the CDR3 is TGTGCCAGCCCCAAGACAGGGGGTGACGAGCAGTACTTC.